A single sample gave rise to the 14 T cell receptor beta chains below, sequenced in a study of Ad26.COV2.S vaccination and SARS-CoV-2 variants. The sample's treatment: some 20 received Ad26.COV2.S at low or high dose, single or two shots; 5 received placebo; per-sample allocation not given. The samples date from day 63 after the first vaccine or placebo injection. Method: immunoSEQ multiplex PCR; TCRdb's copy keeps in-frame clones and lacks some. The sample carries fewer than 400,000 clones, approximately 91% recorded once. The source material was peripheral blood, sampled in a trial of Ad26.COV2.S vaccine versus placebo. The receptors come from a person between 18 and 59 years old who received the Ad26.COV2.S COVID-19 vaccine or a placebo.

The CDR3 loop is CASSFFGGNTEAFF. In DNA form, the CDR3 reads TGTGCCAGCAGTTTTTTCGGGGGCAACACTGAAGCTTTCTTT. The chain combines TRBV28 with TRBJ1-1, with D possibly being TRBD1 (6 bases). CDR1 and CDR2 from the germline V gene are MDHEN and SYDVKM. Trimming stripped 3 bases from V and 2 bases from J, with 10 bases between. This CDR3 has 14 residues.

The genes are TRBV19 and TRBJ1-1, with 8 positions matching TRBD1. Germline V CDR1 and CDR2: LNHDA, SQIVND (reference sequence). The CDR3 consists of 13 residues. The V segment lost 7 bases and the J segment 1 base; nucleotides outside the gene matches: 2. The CDR3 sequence is CASMDRANTEAFF. CDR3 bases: TGTGCCAGTATGGACAGGGCGAACACTGAAGCTTTCTTT. Using reference TRBV19 and TRBJ1-1 for the parts outside the CDR3, the full variable domain is DGGITQSPKYLFRKEGQNVTLSCEQNLNHDAMYWYRQDPGQGLRLIYYSQIVNDFQKGDIAEGYSVSREKKESFPLTVTSAQKNPTAFYLCASMDRANTEAFFGQGTRLTVV.

The rearrangement links TRBV7-9 to TRBJ1-3; D gene unclear. Germline V gene lookup returns CDR1 SEHNR and CDR2 FQNEAQ (reference sequence). V gave up 4 bases and J gave up 4 bases, with 14 bases separating them. The CDR3 extends over 15 amino acids. CDR3 DNA sequence: TGTGCCAGCAGCTCGGACGGGGTGGGCGGAAACACCATATATTTT. This encodes CASSSDGVGGNTIYF.

The chain employs TRBV7-2 and TRBJ1-1; 8 nucleotides align to TRBD1. Germline V gene data show CDR1 as SGHTA and CDR2 as FQGNSA. The CDR3 has 14 amino acids. J gave up 4 bases and V 5 bases, and 6 bases lay outside the gene matches. The CDR3 sequence is CASSGRTGPTEAFF. In DNA, the CDR3 is TGTGCCAGCAGCGGGCGGACAGGGCCCACTGAAGCTTTCTTT.

J is TRBJ2-5 and V is TRBV5-4; 9 bases fit TRBD1. Unmatched junction bases numbered 6, after V lost 2 bases and J lost 4 bases. Germline V gene lookup returns CDR1 SGHNT and CDR2 YYREEE (reference sequence). The CDR3 is made up of 15 amino acids. CDR3 bases: TGTGCCAGCAGCTTCGGGACAGGGAACGGAGAGACCCAGTACTTC. Residues: CASSFGTGNGETQYF.

The chain uses TRBV2 and TRBJ2-7; D remains unclear. The length of the CDR3 is 12 residues. V was pared by 4 bases and J by 6 bases, with 10 bases between. Germline V CDR1 and CDR2: SNHLY, FYNNEI. CDR3 DNA sequence: TGTGCCAGCAGTGTAGTATTGGGCGAGCAGTACTTC. Protein product: CASSVVLGEQYF.

The chain uses TRBV20-1 and TRBJ2-7; 11 bases agree with TRBD2. The CDR3 runs to 14 residues. In germline, CDR1 is DFQATT, CDR2 SNEGSKA (reference sequence). Trimming removed 3 bases from V and 0 bases from J; junction bases left unmatched: 1. The CDR3, as DNA: TGCAGTGCTAGTACTAGCGGGAGCTCCTACGAGCAGTACTTC. The encoded protein is CSASTSGSSYEQYF.

The chain has TRBV3-1 (or the pseudogene TRBV3-2) and TRBJ2-7, with TRBD1 matching over 9 bases. The CDR3 totals 14 residues. CDR1 and CDR2 (germline): LGHDT, YNNKEL (reference sequence). With V trimmed by 5 bases and J by 0 bases, 2 bases remained unmatched. The CDR3 sequence: CASSSGQGSYEQYF. The CDR3 DNA follows: TGTGCCAGCAGCTCGGGACAGGGCTCCTACGAGCAGTACTTC.

The gene calls are TRBV6-2 or TRBV6-3 and TRBJ2-4, with D uncertain. Trimming stripped 6 bases from V and 0 bases from J, with 12 bases between. This CDR3 comprises 15 residues. Germline V gene sequence: CDR1 MNHEY, CDR2 SVGEGT. CDR3 sequence reads: CASSPPNLAKNIQYF. CDR3 coding DNA: TGTGCCAGCAGCCCTCCGAATCTAGCCAAAAACATTCAGTACTTC.

This chain links TRBV28 with TRBJ1-4; 7 bases are a match to TRBD1. Trimming removed 8 bases from V and 10 bases from J; junction bases left unmatched: 13. CDR3 size: 14 residues. CDR1 is MDHEN and CDR2 is SYDVKM in the germline V gene. Here the CDR3 DNA reads TGTGCCAGCTATTATCACGGGGCAGGGGGAAAACTGTTTTTT. Translating gives CASYYHGAGGKLFF.

The genes are TRBV28 and TRBJ2-7; D is undetermined. Germline-derived CDR1 and CDR2 are MDHEN and SYDVKM. Trimming took 7 bases from V and 8 from J, leaving 12 bases between them. This CDR3 region has 11 residues. CDR3 loop: CASNQQRKQYF. In DNA, the CDR3 is TGTGCCAGCAACCAACAGAGGAAGCAGTACTTC. The complete variable domain, with remaining parts taken from reference TRBV28 and TRBJ2-7, reads DVKVTQSSRYLVKRTGEKVFLECVQDMDHENMFWYRQDPGLGLRLIYFSYDVKMKEKGDIPEGYSVSREKKERFSLILESASTNQTSMYLCASNQQRKQYFGPGTRLTVT.

The gene calls are TRBV3-1 (or the pseudogene TRBV3-2) and TRBJ2-7, with D unclear. Germline CDR1 and CDR2: LGHDT and YNNKEL (reference sequence). Trimming removed 1 base from V and 0 bases from J, with 4 bases in between. The CDR3 loop spans 13 amino acids. The CDR3 loop is CASSQVPSYEQYF. The DNA of the CDR3 is TGTGCCAGCAGCCAAGTACCCTCCTACGAGCAGTACTTC.

The gene calls are TRBV5-1 and TRBJ2-1, with a possible D match to TRBD1 (6 bases). V was pared by 0 bases and J by 0 bases, with 13 bases between. CDR1 and CDR2 (germline): SGHRS, YFSETQ. The CDR3 consists of 17 residues. The CDR3 DNA reads TGCGCCAGCAGCTTGGTTGTTTCAGGGGTCTCCTACAATGAGCAGTTCTTC. Its translation: CASSLVVSGVSYNEQFF.

This chain uses TRBV25-1 with TRBJ1-4; TRBD1 matches 7 bases. Germline values: CDR1 MGHDK, CDR2 SYGVNS. The CDR3 contains 15 residues. Trimming took 8 bases from V and 7 from J; bases not matched to a gene: 13. The CDR3 DNA reads TGTGCCAGCGGACAGGCGGCCATAGTGGGTGAAAAACTGTTTTTT. Protein sequence: CASGQAAIVGEKLFF. The variable domain in full, completed from reference TRBV25-1 and TRBJ1-4, reads EADIYQTPRYLVIGTGKKITLECSQTMGHDKMYWYQQDPGMELHLIHYSYGVNSTEKGDLSSESTVSRIRTEHFPLTLESARPSHTSQYLCASGQAAIVGEKLFFGSGTQLSVL.